This entry describes one TCR beta chain. TCRdb's table, derived via immunoSEQ multiplex PCR, lists solely in-frame clones and lacks some. The table has fewer than 250,000 clones, around nine tenths seen once; the top ten hold around 3%. The sample is drawn from a study of blood T cell repertoires in COVID-19. Trimming cost V 2 bases and J 7 bases; bases outside gene matches: 13. There are 17 residues in the CDR3. Germline V gene sequence: CDR1 LNHDA, CDR2 SQIVND (reference sequence). This chain links TRBV19 with TRBJ2-1, with 8 bases lining up with TRBD2. This clonotype was obtained from a man in his 60s with acute or convalescent COVID-19. The sequencing input was peripheral blood. This CDR3 reads CASSITTRGGLGNEQFF. The CDR3 DNA reads TGTGCCAGTAGTATAACTACCCGGGGGGGCCTGGGGAATGAGCAGTTCTTC.